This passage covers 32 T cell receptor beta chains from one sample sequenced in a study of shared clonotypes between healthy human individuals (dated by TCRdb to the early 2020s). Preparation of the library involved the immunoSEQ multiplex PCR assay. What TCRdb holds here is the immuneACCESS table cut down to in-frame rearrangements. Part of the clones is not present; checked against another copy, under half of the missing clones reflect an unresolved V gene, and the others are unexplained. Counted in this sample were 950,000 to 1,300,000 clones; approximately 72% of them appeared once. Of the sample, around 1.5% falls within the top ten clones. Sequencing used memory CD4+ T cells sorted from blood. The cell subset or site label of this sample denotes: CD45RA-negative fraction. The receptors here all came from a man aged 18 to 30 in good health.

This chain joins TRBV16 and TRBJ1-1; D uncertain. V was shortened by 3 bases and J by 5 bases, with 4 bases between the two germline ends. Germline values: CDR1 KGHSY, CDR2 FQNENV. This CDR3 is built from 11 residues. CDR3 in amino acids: CASSQFTEAFF. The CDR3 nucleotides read TGTGCCAGCAGCCAGTTTACTGAAGCTTTCTTT. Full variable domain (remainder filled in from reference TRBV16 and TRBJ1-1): GEEVAQTPKHLVRGEGQKAKLYCAPIKGHSYVFWYQQVLKNEFKFLISFQNENVFDETGMPKERFSAKCLPNSPCSLEIQATKLEDSAVYFCASSQFTEAFFGQGTRLTVV.

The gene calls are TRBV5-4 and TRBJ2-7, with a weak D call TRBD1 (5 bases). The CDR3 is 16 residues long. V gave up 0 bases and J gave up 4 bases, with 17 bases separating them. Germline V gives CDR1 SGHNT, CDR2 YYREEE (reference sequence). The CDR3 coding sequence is TGTGCCAGCAGCTTGGCGCCTGAGGCAGGGATGTACGAGCAGTACTTC. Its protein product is CASSLAPEAGMYEQYF.

The chain's CDR3 is CSGEQTGNTEAFF. The CDR3 nucleotides read TGCAGCGGCGAACAGACGGGAAACACTGAAGCTTTCTTT. The rearrangement uses TRBV29-1 and TRBJ1-1, with no clear D. The germline V gene has CDR1 SQVTM and CDR2 ANQGSEA. The CDR3 sequence is 13 residues long. Trimming stripped 7 bases from V and 2 bases from J, with 14 bases between.

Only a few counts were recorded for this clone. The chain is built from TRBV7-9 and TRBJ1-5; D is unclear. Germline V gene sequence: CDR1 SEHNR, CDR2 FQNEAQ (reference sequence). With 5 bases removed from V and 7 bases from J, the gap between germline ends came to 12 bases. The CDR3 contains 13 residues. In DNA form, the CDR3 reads TGTGCCAGCAGCCCCCAGAGCCAGCAGCCCCAGCATTTT. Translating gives CASSPQSQQPQHF.

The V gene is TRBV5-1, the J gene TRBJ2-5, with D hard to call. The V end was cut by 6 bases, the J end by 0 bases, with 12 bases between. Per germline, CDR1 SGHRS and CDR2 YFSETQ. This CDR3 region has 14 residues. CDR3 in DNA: TGCGCCAGCAATACTGGAACCTACCAAGAGACCCAGTACTTC. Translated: CASNTGTYQETQYF.

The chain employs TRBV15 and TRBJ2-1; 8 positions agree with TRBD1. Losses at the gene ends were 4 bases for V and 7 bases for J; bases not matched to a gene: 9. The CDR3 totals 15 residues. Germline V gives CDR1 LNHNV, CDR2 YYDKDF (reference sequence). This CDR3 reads CATSNSGQGGNEQFF. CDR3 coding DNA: TGTGCCACCAGCAACTCAGGACAGGGAGGTAATGAGCAGTTCTTC.

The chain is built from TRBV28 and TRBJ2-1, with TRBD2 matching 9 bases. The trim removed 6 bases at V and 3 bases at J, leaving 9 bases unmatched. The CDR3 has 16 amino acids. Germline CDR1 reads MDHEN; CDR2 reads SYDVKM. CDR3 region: CASRVSGGGDYNEQFF. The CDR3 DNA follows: TGTGCCAGCAGGGTATCTGGCGGGGGGGACTACAATGAGCAGTTCTTC.

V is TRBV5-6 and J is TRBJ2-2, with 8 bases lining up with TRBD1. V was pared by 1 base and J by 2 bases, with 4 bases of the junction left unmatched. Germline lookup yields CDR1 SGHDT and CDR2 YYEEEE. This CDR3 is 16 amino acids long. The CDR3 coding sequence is TGTGCCAGCAGCTTGAGAACAGGGGGTAACACCGGGGAGCTGTTTTTT. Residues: CASSLRTGGNTGELFF. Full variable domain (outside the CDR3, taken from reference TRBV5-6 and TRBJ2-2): DAGVTQSPTHLIKTRGQQVTLRCSPKSGHDTVSWYQQALGQGPQFIFQYYEEEERQRGNFPDRFSGHQFPNYSSELNVNALLLGDSALYLCASSLRTGGNTGELFFGEGSRLTVL.

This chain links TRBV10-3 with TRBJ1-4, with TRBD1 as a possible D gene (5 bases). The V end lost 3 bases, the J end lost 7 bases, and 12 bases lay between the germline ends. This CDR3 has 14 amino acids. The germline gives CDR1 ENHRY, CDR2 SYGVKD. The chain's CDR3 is CAISDAGGTEKLFF. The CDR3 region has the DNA TGTGCCATCAGTGACGCCGGGGGGACTGAAAAACTGTTTTTT.

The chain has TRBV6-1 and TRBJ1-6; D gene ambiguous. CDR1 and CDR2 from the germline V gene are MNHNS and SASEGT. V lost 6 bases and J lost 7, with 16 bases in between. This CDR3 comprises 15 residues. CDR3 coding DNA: TGTGCCAGCAGCGCCTATTGGACTGTCAATTCACCCCTCCACTTT. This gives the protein CASSAYWTVNSPLHF.

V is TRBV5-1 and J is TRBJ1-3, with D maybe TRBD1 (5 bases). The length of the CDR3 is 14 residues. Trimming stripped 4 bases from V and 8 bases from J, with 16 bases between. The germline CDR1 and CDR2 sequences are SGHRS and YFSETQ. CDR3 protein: CASSHSQGSDTIYF. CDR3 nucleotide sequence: TGCGCCAGCAGCCACAGCCAGGGATCGGACACCATATATTTT.

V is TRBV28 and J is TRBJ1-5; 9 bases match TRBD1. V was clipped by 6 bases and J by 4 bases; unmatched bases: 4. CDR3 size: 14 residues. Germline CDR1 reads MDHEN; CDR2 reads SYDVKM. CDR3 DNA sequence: TGTGCCAGCAGATTGACAGGGGGAAATCAGCCCCAGCATTTT. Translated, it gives CASRLTGGNQPQHF.

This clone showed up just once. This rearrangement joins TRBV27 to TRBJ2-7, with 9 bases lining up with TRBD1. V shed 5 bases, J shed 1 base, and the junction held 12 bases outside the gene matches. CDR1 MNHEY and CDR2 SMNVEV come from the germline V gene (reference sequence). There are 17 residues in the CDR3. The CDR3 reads CASSLRIPGQGSYEQYF. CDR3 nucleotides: TGTGCCAGCAGTCTACGGATACCGGGACAGGGATCCTACGAGCAGTACTTC.

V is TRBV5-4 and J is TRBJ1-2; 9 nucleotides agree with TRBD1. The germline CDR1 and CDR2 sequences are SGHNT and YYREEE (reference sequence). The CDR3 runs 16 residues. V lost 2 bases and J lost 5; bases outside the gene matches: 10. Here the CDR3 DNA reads TGTGCCAGCAGCTTCGGGACAGGGTATTCCTCTTATGGCTACACCTTC. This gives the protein CASSFGTGYSSYGYTF.

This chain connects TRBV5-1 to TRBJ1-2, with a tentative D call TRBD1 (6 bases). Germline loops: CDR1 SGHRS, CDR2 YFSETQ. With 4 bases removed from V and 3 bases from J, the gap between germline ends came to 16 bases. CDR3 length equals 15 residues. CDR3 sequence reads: CASSPEGGADYGYTF. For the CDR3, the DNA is TGCGCCAGCAGCCCGGAGGGGGGCGCTGACTATGGCTACACCTTC.

CDR3 protein: CASSSRRDGTDTQYF. CDR3 DNA: TGTGCCAGCAGCTCTAGGAGGGATGGCACAGATACGCAGTATTTT. The gene calls are TRBV6-5 and TRBJ2-3; TRBD2 is a possible D gene (6 bases). The germline gives CDR1 MNHEY, CDR2 SVGAGI. V gave up 6 bases and J gave up 1 base, with 14 bases separating them. The CDR3 consists of 15 residues.

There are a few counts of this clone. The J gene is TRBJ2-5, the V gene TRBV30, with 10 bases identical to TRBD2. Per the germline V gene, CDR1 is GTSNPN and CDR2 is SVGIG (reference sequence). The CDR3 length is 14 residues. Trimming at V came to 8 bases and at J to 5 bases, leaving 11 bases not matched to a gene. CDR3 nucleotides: TGTGCCGGACGAGCGGGGGGGCCCGGTGAGACCCAGTACTTC. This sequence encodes CAGRAGGPGETQYF.

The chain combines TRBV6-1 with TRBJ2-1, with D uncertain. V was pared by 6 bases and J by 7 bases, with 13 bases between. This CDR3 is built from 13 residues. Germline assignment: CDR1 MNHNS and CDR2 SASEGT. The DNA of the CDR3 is TGTGCCAGCAGGAAAGGCTTACGGAATGAGCAGTTCTTC. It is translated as CASRKGLRNEQFF.

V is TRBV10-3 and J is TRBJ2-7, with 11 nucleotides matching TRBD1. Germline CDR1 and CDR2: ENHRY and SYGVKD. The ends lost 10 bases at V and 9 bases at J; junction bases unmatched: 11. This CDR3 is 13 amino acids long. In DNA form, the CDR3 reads TGTGCCACTCAAGGGACAGGGGGAGATGGGCAGTACTTC. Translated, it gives CATQGTGGDGQYF.

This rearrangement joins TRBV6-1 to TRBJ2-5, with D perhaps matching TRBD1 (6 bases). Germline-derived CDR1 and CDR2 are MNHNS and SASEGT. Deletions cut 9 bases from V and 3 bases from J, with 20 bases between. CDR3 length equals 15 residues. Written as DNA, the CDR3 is TGTGCCAGTAAAACAGGGATAGGGCTCGAAGAGACCCAGTACTTC. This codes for CASKTGIGLEETQYF.

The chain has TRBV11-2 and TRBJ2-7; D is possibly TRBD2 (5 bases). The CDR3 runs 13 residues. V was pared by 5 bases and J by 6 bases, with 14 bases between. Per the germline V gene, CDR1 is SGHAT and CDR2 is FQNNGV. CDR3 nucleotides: TGTGCCAGCAGCCCAGGACTGACGAGCGAGCAGTACTTC. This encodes CASSPGLTSEQYF.

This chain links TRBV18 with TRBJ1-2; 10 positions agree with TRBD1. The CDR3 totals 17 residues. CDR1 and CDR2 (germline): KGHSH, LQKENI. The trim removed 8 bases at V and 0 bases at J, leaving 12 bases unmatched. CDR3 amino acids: CASRPPGTGEANYGYTF. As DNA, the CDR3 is TGTGCCAGCCGTCCTCCCGGGACAGGGGAAGCTAACTATGGCTACACCTTC.

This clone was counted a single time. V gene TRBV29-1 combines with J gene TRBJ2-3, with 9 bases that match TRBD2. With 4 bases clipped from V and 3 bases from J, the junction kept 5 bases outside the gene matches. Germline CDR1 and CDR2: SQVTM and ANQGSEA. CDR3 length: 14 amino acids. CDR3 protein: CSVASGGITDTQYF. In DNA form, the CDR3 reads TGCAGCGTTGCAAGCGGGGGGATAACAGATACGCAGTATTTT.

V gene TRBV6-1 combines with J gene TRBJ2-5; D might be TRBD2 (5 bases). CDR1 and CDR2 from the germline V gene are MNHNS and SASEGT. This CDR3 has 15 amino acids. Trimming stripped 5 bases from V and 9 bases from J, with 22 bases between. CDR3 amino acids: CASSIYFGIAGSQYF. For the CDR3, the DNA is TGTGCCAGCAGTATCTATTTCGGGATCGCTGGGTCCCAGTACTTC.

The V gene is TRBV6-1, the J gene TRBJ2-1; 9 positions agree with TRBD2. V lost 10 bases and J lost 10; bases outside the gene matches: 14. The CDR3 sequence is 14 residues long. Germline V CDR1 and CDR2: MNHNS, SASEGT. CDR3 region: CATSPSGGTREQFF. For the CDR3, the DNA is TGTGCCACTTCACCAAGCGGGGGGACCCGCGAGCAGTTCTTC.

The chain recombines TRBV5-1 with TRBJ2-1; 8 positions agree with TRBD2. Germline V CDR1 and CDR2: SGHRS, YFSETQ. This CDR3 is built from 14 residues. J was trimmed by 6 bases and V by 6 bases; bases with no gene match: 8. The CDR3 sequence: CASTYGGAGNEQFF. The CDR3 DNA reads TGCGCCAGCACCTACGGGGGGGCCGGCAATGAGCAGTTCTTC.

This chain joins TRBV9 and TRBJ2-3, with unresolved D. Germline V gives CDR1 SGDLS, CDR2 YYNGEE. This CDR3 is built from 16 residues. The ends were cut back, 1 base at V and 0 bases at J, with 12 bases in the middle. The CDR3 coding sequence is TGTGCCAGCAGCGTAAGACCCCCCCCAAGCACAGATACGCAGTATTTT. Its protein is CASSVRPPPSTDTQYF.

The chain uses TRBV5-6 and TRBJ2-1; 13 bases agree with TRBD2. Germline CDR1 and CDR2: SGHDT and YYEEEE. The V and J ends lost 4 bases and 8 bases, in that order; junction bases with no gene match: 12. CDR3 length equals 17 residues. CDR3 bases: TGTGCCAGCAGCACTACTAGCGGGAGGGCCTCGGGGGATGAGCAGTTCTTC. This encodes CASSTTSGRASGDEQFF. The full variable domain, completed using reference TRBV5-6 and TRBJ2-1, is DAGVTQSPTHLIKTRGQQVTLRCSPKSGHDTVSWYQQALGQGPQFIFQYYEEEERQRGNFPDRFSGHQFPNYSSELNVNALLLGDSALYLCASSTTSGRASGDEQFFGPGTRLTVL.

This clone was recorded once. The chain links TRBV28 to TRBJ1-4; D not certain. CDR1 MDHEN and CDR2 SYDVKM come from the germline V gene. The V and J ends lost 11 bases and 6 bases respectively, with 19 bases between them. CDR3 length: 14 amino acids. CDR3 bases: TGTGCCGGACGAACCGGGAATGAGGATGAAAAACTGTTTTTT. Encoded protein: CAGRTGNEDEKLFF.

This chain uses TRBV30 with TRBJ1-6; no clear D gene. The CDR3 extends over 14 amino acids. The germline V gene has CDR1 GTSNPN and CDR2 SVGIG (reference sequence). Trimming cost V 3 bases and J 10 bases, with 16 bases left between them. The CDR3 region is CAWSSSGLGSPLHF. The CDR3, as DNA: TGTGCCTGGAGCTCTTCGGGTCTGGGGTCACCCCTCCACTTT.

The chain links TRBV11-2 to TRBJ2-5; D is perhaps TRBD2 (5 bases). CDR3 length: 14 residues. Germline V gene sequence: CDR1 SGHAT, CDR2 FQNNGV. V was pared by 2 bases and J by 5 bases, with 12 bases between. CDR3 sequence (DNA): TGTGCCAGCAGCTTACTAGCTAGCATGGAGACCCAGTACTTC. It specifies CASSLLASMETQYF.

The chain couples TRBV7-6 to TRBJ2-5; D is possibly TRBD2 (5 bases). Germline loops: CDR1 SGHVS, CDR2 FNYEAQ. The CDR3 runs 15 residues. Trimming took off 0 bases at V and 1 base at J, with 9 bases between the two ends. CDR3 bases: TGTGCCAGCAGCTTAGCGAGGGTTCTCCAAGAGACCCAGTACTTC. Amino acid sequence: CASSLARVLQETQYF. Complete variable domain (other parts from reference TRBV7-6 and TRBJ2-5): GAGVSQSPRYKVTKRGQDVALRCDPISGHVSLYWYRQALGQGPEFLTYFNYEAQQDKSGLPNDRFSAERPEGSISTLTIQRTEQRDSAMYRCASSLARVLQETQYFGPGTRLLVL.